Listed below are T cell receptor beta chains from one sample, sequenced in a study of blood T cell repertoires in COVID-19. Assay: immunoSEQ multiplex PCR; the TCRdb copy retains only in-frame clones and omits some. The sample carries a few hundred thousand clones, over 75% recorded once. The sample comprised peripheral blood. These receptors were collected from a man aged 50 or older with acute or convalescent COVID-19. Each CDR3 is given with its conserved first and last residue. Each record gives: CDR3 DNA, CDR3 protein, V gene, J gene, D gene, clone size, CDR3 length. The D gene is left open where the match is weak. Not all rows give a size; the values are once, few, many and, for expanded clones, a class.

DNA: TGTGCCAGCAGTCCCATACAGGGGGCCCGGAATTCACCCCTCCACTTT
CDR3: CASSPIQGARNSPLHF
V: TRBV27
J: TRBJ1-6
D: TRBD1
size: NA
length: 16

DNA: TGTGCCAGCAGCCCCGAGACAGGGAGTTCCTTGAGCAATCAGCCCCAGCATTTT
CDR3: CASSPETGSSLSNQPQHF
V: TRBV5-8
J: TRBJ1-5
D: TRBD1
size: NA
length: 18

DNA: TGTGCCAGCAGCTTATGGAGGAACACTGAAGCTTTCTTT
CDR3: CASSLWRNTEAFF
V: TRBV7-3
J: TRBJ1-1
D: NA
size: NA
length: 13

DNA: TGCAGCGTTGGTCAGGGGATAAATCAGCCCCAGCATTTT
CDR3: CSVGQGINQPQHF
V: TRBV29-1
J: TRBJ1-5
D: NA
size: NA
length: 13

DNA: TGTGCCAGCAGCTTAGGGGGAAGCGGGCAGAAAAACATTCAGTACTTC
CDR3: CASSLGGSGQKNIQYF
V: TRBV11-3
J: TRBJ2-4
D: NA
size: NA
length: 16

DNA: TGTGCCAGTAGTATAAACAGGAGCTCTGGAAACACCATATATTTT
CDR3: CASSINRSSGNTIYF
V: TRBV19
J: TRBJ1-3
D: NA
size: NA
length: 15

DNA: TGTGCCTGTGGGGGGAATCAGCCCCAGCATTTT
CDR3: CACGGNQPQHF
V: TRBV30
J: TRBJ1-5
D: NA
size: NA
length: 11

DNA: TGTGCCAGTAGTGGACAGCCCAATGAGCAGTTCTTC
CDR3: CASSGQPNEQFF
V: TRBV19
J: TRBJ2-1
D: NA
size: once
length: 12

DNA: TGTGCCAGCATTGGACAGGGCGGTCAGCCCCAGCATTTT
CDR3: CASIGQGGQPQHF
V: TRBV12-3/TRBV12-4
J: TRBJ1-5
D: TRBD1
size: once
length: 13

DNA: TGTGCCAGCAGTGACAGGAGTGCCGGGGAGCTGTTTTTT
CDR3: CASSDRSAGELFF
V: TRBV6-4
J: TRBJ2-2
D: NA
size: NA
length: 13

DNA: TGTGCCATCCAAACCTGGACAGGGAAGGCCTATGGCTACACCTTC
CDR3: CAIQTWTGKAYGYTF
V: TRBV6-5
J: TRBJ1-2
D: TRBD1
size: NA
length: 15

DNA: TGTGCCAGCCACCAAGTCCAGGGTTGGGAGCAGTTCTTC
CDR3: CASHQVQGWEQFF
V: TRBV18
J: TRBJ2-1
D: NA
size: NA
length: 13

DNA: TGTGCCAGCAGCCCCTCGGACAGGGTAGCGTACAATGAGCAGTTCTTC
CDR3: CASSPSDRVAYNEQFF
V: TRBV3-1/TRBV3-2
J: TRBJ2-1
D: TRBD1
size: NA
length: 16

DNA: TGTGCCAGCAGTTCACAGGGGTCGATAGGAACTGAAGCTTTCTTT
CDR3: CASSSQGSIGTEAFF
V: TRBV6-6
J: TRBJ1-1
D: TRBD1
size: NA
length: 15

DNA: TGCGCCAGCAGCTGGGTCGCCTACGGGGGGCAGGACGGGGAGCTGTTTTTT
CDR3: CASSWVAYGGQDGELFF
V: TRBV5-1
J: TRBJ2-2
D: NA
size: NA
length: 17

DNA: TGTGCCAGCAGCGTAGCCCCCTCCAGGACAGATACGCAGTATTTT
CDR3: CASSVAPSRTDTQYF
V: TRBV9
J: TRBJ2-3
D: NA
size: once
length: 15

DNA: TGTGCCAGCAGTTCCGGACAGGTCCCGGTCGAGCAGTACTTC
CDR3: CASSSGQVPVEQYF
V: TRBV27
J: TRBJ2-7
D: TRBD1
size: NA
length: 14

DNA: TGCGCCAGCAGCGGGGGACAGGGTCTGGCCAATGAGCAGTTCTTC
CDR3: CASSGGQGLANEQFF
V: TRBV5-1
J: TRBJ2-1
D: TRBD1
size: NA
length: 15

DNA: TGTGCCAGCAGTGAAATTAGCGGGGGCCCCCTAGAGCAGTTCTTC
CDR3: CASSEISGGPLEQFF
V: TRBV6-1
J: TRBJ2-1
D: TRBD2
size: NA
length: 15

DNA: TGTGCCAGCAGCCCTCCCCATAATTCACCCCTCCACTTT
CDR3: CASSPPHNSPLHF
V: TRBV7-2
J: TRBJ1-6
D: NA
size: once
length: 13

DNA: TGTGCCACCAGTGATTTTTGCCAGGGTTGGGTGACTGAAGCTTTCTTT
CDR3: CATSDFCQGWVTEAFF
V: TRBV24-1
J: TRBJ1-1
D: NA
size: NA
length: 16

DNA: TGTGCCAGCAGCCAAGCGGGACAGGGCGAACTGTTTTTT
CDR3: CASSQAGQGELFF
V: TRBV3-1/TRBV3-2
J: TRBJ1-4
D: TRBD1
size: once
length: 13

DNA: TGTGCCAGCAGCCCGGGACCCGGGGGGCCGTTCTTC
CDR3: CASSPGPGGPFF
V: TRBV9
J: TRBJ2-1
D: NA
size: NA
length: 12

DNA: TGTGCCAGCAGTGAACCGGGACAGGCCTCCTACGAGCAGTACTTC
CDR3: CASSEPGQASYEQYF
V: TRBV25-1
J: TRBJ2-7
D: TRBD1
size: NA
length: 15